The source of this T cell receptor beta chain is a study of shared clonotypes between healthy human individuals. Regarding the study as a whole: It was the few donors that limited the genetic and exposure-history diversity represented.

Comment on this clone: The antigen remains undetermined.

CDR3 size: 13 residues. The V and J ends lost 3 bases and 7 bases, in that order; junction bases with no gene match: 5. Germline V gene sequence: CDR1 KGHSH, CDR2 LQKENI. Generated by immunoSEQ multiplex PCR, the TCRdb table keeps only in-frame clones and is missing some. Here the sample spans 190,000 or so clones, roughly 70% being singletons. This receptor was obtained from a man aged 25-40 years in good health. Sample: memory CD4+ T cells sorted from blood. Indicated subset: CD45RA-negative fraction. This sequence joins TRBV18 and TRBJ2-7, with TRBD1 matching over 8 bases. As DNA, the CDR3 is TGTGCCAGCTCACCCGGACAGGGTTGGGAGCAGTACTTC. This sequence encodes CASSPGQGWEQYF.